The 14 T cell receptor beta chains listed next were all sequenced from one sample in a study of blood T cell repertoires in COVID-19. The protocol was immunoSEQ multiplex PCR, while the TCRdb copy is restricted to in-frame clones and leaves out a portion. The sample lists about 150,000 clones, 83% occurring once. Sequencing was done on a sample of peripheral blood. These receptors all stem from a woman in her fifties or sixties with COVID-19, enrolled during active disease.

The chain combines TRBV9 with TRBJ2-7; D is ambiguous. Germline V gives CDR1 SGDLS, CDR2 YYNGEE. The CDR3 runs to 12 residues. The ends were cut back, 3 bases at V and 4 bases at J, with 8 bases in the middle. CDR3 amino acids: CASSGRRYEQYV. CDR3 DNA: TGTGCCAGCAGCGGACGGAGATACGAGCAGTACGTC.

The chain couples TRBV10-1 to TRBJ1-1, with TRBD1 matching 9 bases. Germline V gene sequence: CDR1 WNHNN, CDR2 SYGVQD (reference sequence). Trimming took 3 bases from V and 5 from J; bases not matched to a gene: 4. The CDR3 consists of 14 residues. CDR3 protein: CASSEGQGWTEAFF. In DNA, the CDR3 is TGCGCCAGCAGTGAAGGACAGGGGTGGACTGAAGCTTTCTTT.

The rearrangement uses TRBV9 and TRBJ1-3, with D uncertain. V gave up 1 base and J gave up 0 bases, with 8 bases separating them. This CDR3 contains 15 residues. Per germline, CDR1 SGDLS and CDR2 YYNGEE. The CDR3 nucleotides are TGTGCCAGCAGCGTAACAGACACCTCTGGAAACACCATATATTTT. Protein: CASSVTDTSGNTIYF.

The rearrangement links TRBV29-1 to TRBJ1-2; D uncertain. Per germline, CDR1 SQVTM and CDR2 ANQGSEA. V was shortened by 7 bases and J by 7 bases, with 16 bases between the two germline ends. This CDR3 contains 12 residues. The CDR3 region has the DNA TGCAGCGCTGGCCCCGAGGTACTTGGCTACACCTTC. Its protein product is CSAGPEVLGYTF.

This clone showed up just a few times. The CDR3 here is CASSLRVSGNTIYF. CDR3 DNA: TGTGCCAGCAGCTTACGAGTCTCTGGAAACACCATATATTTT. The chain is built from TRBV7-2 and TRBJ1-3; no definite D call. Trimming left V 2 bases short and J 0 bases short, with 5 bases between. The CDR3 covers 14 residues. Germline V gene lookup returns CDR1 SGHTA and CDR2 FQGNSA.

V and J are TRBV2 and TRBJ2-1; 8 bases align to TRBD2. Per the germline V gene, CDR1 is SNHLY and CDR2 is FYNNEI. This CDR3 contains 14 residues. The trim removed 1 base at V and 6 bases at J, leaving 2 bases unmatched. CDR3 sequence reads: CASSEVSGINEQFF. In DNA, the CDR3 is TGTGCCAGCAGTGAAGTTAGCGGGATCAATGAGCAGTTCTTC.

Only a few counts were recorded for this clone. The chain is built from TRBV18 and TRBJ1-1; possibly TRBD1 for D (6 bases). Deletions cut 2 bases from V and 1 base from J, with 11 bases between. The CDR3 totals 15 residues. The V gene's germline CDR1 is KGHSH and CDR2 LQKENI. The CDR3 loop is CASSPAGTRNTEAFF. The CDR3 region has the DNA TGTGCCAGCTCACCAGCCGGGACACGGAACACTGAAGCTTTCTTT.

This clone was detected once. The genes are TRBV7-2 and TRBJ1-5; perhaps TRBD1 as D (5 bases). Germline lookup yields CDR1 SGHTA and CDR2 FQGNSA. Trimming took 3 bases from V and 0 from J, leaving 9 bases between them. The CDR3 is 15 amino acids. The CDR3 DNA sequence: TGTGCCAGCAGCTTGGGAGGGGCTAGCAATCAGCCCCAGCATTTT. This sequence encodes CASSLGGASNQPQHF.

The chain carries TRBV6-5 and TRBJ1-4; no firm D call. CDR3 length: 14 amino acids. Germline CDR1 is MNHEY and CDR2 is SVGAGI. V was pared by 2 bases and J by 1 base, with 5 bases between. CDR3 sequence (DNA): TGTGCCAGCAGTTACGGCAGAACTAATGAAAAACTGTTTTTT. Its translation is CASSYGRTNEKLFF.

The rearrangement uses TRBV6-5 and TRBJ1-2; 8 positions agree with TRBD1. The CDR3 runs to 13 residues. After removal of 6 bases from V and 8 bases from J, the junction contained 8 bases not matched to a gene. Per the germline V gene, CDR1 is MNHEY and CDR2 is SVGAGI. CDR3 in amino acids: CASRSDRVRGYTF. CDR3 DNA sequence: TGTGCCAGCAGGTCGGACAGGGTAAGAGGCTACACCTTC.

This clone was counted between two and nine times. The chain recombines TRBV6-5 with TRBJ2-2, with D unresolved. Germline CDR1 and CDR2: MNHEY and SVGAGI. The CDR3 runs 14 residues. Trimming removed 6 bases at V and 2 bases at J, with 10 bases between. Here the CDR3 reads CASSPTPNTGELFF. CDR3 DNA sequence: TGTGCCAGCAGCCCGACACCTAACACCGGGGAGCTGTTTTTT.

This clone showed up just a few times. This chain joins TRBV11-2 and TRBJ1-1; 9 nucleotides line up with TRBD1. Germline V lookup: CDR1 SGHAT, CDR2 FQNNGV. V shed 0 bases, J shed 5 bases, and the junction held 4 bases outside the gene matches. This CDR3 contains 15 residues. CDR3 region: CASSLEGQGGTEAFF. CDR3 bases: TGTGCCAGCAGCTTAGAGGGACAGGGTGGGACTGAAGCTTTCTTT.

This rearrangement joins TRBV5-5 to TRBJ2-5; weak D call: TRBD2 (5 bases). This CDR3 comprises 14 residues. The V gene's germline CDR1 is SGHKS and CDR2 YYEKEE (reference sequence). V was pared by 4 bases and J by 5 bases, with 15 bases between. The CDR3 spells CASSLDSFTETQYF. CDR3 nucleotide sequence: TGTGCCAGCAGCCTGGACTCCTTCACTGAGACCCAGTACTTC.

The chain couples TRBV19 to TRBJ1-6; weak D call: TRBD1 (5 bases). Trimming took off 6 bases at V and 10 bases at J, with 16 bases between the two ends. Germline V gene data show CDR1 as LNHDA and CDR2 as SQIVND (reference sequence). This CDR3 has 14 residues. Here the CDR3 reads CASRGRQSFSPLHF. The DNA of the CDR3 is TGTGCCAGTAGAGGTCGACAGTCCTTCTCACCCCTCCACTTT.